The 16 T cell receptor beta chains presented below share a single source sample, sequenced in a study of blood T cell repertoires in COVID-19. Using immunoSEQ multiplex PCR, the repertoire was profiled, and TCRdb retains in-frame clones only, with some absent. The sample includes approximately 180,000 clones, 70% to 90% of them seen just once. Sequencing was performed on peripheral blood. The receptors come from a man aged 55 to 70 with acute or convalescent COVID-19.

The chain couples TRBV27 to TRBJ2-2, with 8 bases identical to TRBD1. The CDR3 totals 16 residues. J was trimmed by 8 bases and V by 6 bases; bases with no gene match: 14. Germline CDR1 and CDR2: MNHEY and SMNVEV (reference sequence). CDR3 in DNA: TGTGCCAGCAGGAAAGGTGGACAGGGCACCGTGGGGGAGCTGTTTTTT. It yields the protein CASRKGGQGTVGELFF.

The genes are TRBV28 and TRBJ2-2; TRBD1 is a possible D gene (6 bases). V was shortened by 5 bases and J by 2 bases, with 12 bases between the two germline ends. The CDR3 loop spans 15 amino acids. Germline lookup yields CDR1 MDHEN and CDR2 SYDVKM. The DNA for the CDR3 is TGTGCCAGCAGTGGTCCGGGACAAAACACCGGGGAGCTGTTTTTT. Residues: CASSGPGQNTGELFF.

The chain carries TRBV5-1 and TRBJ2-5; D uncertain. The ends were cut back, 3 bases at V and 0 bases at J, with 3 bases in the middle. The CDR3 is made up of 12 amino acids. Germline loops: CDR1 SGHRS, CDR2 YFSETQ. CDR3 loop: CASSYYQETQYF. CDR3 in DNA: TGCGCCAGCAGCTACTACCAAGAGACCCAGTACTTC. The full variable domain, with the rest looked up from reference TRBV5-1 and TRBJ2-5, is KAGVTQTPRYLIKTRGQQVTLSCSPISGHRSVSWYQQTPGQGLQFLFEYFSETQRNKGNFPGRFSGRQFSNSRSEMNVSTLELGDSALYLCASSYYQETQYFGPGTRLLVL.

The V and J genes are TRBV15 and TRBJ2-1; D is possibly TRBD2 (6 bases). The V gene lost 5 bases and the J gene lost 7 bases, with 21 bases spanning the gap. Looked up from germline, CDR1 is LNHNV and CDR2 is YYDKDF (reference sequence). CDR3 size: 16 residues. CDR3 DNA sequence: TGTGCCACCAGCCGCCAGACCGGGAGTAATCGGAATGAGCAGTTCTTC. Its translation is CATSRQTGSNRNEQFF.

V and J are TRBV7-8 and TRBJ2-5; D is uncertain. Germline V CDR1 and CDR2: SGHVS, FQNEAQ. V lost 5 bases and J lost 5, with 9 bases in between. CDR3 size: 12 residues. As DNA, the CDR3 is TGTGCCAGCAGCCGGACCGGGGAGACCCAGTACTTC. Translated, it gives CASSRTGETQYF. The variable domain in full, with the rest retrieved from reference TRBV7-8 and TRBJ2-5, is GAGVSQSPRYKVAKRGQDVALRCDPISGHVSLFWYQQALGQGPEFLTYFQNEAQLDKSGLPSDRFFAERPEGSVSTLKIQRTQQEDSAVYLCASSRTGETQYFGPGTRLLVL.

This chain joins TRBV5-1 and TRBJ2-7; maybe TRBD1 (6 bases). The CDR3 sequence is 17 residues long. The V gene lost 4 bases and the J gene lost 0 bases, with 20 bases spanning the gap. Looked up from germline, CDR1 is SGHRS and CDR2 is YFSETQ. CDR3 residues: CASSGTGTSGFSYEQYF. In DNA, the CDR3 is TGCGCCAGCAGCGGGACCGGGACATCGGGCTTCTCCTACGAGCAGTACTTC.

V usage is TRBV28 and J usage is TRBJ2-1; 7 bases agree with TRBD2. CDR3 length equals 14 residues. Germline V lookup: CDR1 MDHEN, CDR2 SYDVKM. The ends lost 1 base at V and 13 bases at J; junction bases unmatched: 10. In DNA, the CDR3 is TGTGCCAGCAGTTTATTGGCCAGGGAGGGACTACAGTTCTTC. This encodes CASSLLAREGLQFF.

CDR3 bases: TGCAGCGTTGAATTCCCGGGGAGCAATCAGCCCCAGCATTTT. It specifies CSVEFPGSNQPQHF. The chain combines TRBV29-1 with TRBJ1-5; no firm D call. Germline V CDR1 and CDR2: SQVTM, ANQGSEA. Trimming removed 2 bases at V and 1 base at J, with 9 bases between. CDR3 length: 14 amino acids.

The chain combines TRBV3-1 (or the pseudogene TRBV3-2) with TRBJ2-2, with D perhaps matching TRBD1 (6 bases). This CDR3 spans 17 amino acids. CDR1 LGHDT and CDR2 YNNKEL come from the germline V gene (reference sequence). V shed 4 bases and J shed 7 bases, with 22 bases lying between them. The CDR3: CASSRTPVGGNGGELFF. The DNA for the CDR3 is TGTGCCAGCAGCCGGACCCCCGTTGGGGGCAACGGCGGGGAGCTGTTTTTT.

CDR3 protein: CATSDRRGGSNEQFF. The CDR3, as DNA: TGTGCCACCAGTGACCGTCGGGGGGGATCAAATGAGCAGTTCTTC. This chain connects TRBV24-1 to TRBJ2-1; TRBD2 agrees at 8 bases. The CDR3 totals 15 residues. CDR1 and CDR2 (germline): KGHDR, SFDVKD. The junction had 8 bases not matched to a gene; V was cut back by 4 bases and J by 7 bases.

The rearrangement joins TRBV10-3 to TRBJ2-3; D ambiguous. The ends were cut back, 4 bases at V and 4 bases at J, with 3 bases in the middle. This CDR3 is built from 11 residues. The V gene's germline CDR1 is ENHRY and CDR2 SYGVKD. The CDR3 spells CAISVADTQYF. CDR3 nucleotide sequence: TGTGCCATCAGTGTAGCAGATACGCAGTATTTT.

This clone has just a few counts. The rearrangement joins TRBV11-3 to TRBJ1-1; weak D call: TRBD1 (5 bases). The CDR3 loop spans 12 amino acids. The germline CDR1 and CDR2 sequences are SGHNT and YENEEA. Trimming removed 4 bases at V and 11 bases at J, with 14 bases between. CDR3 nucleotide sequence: TGTGCCAGCAGCTCGAGAACAGGCGAGGCTTTCTTT. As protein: CASSSRTGEAFF.

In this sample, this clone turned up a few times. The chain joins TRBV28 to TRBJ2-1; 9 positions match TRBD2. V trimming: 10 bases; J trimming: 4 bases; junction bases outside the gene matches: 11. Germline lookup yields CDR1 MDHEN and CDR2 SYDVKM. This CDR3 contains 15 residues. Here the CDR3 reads CATHDSGRPYNEQFF. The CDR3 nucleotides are TGTGCCACACACGACAGCGGGAGGCCATACAATGAGCAGTTCTTC.

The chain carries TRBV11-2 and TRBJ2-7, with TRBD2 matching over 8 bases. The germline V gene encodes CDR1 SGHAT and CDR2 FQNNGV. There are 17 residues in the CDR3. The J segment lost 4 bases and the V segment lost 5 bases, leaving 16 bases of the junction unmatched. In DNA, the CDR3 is TGTGCCAGCAGCCCATTCTCGGGCGGGACTAGAGAATACGAGCAGTACTTC. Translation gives CASSPFSGGTREYEQYF. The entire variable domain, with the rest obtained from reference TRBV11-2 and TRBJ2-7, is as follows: EAGVAQSPRYKIIEKRQSVAFWCNPISGHATLYWYQQILGQGPKLLIQFQNNGVVDDSQLPKDRFSAERLKGVDSTLKIQPAKLEDSAVYLCASSPFSGGTREYEQYFGPGTRLTVT.

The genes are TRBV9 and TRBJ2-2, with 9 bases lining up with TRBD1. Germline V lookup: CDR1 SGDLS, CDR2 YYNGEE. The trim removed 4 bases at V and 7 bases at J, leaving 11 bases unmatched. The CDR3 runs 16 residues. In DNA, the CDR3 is TGTGCCAGCAGCCTTTCTGGGACAGGGTACGGCGGGGAGCTGTTTTTT. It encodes CASSLSGTGYGGELFF.

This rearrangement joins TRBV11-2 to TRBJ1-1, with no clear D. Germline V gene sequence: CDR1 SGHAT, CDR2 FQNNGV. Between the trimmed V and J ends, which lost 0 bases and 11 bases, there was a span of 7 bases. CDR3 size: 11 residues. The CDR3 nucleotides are TGTGCCAGCAGCTTAGATGTCTCGGCTTTCTTT. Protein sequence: CASSLDVSAFF.